Shown below are 31 T cell receptor beta chains from a single sample sequenced in a study of blood T cell repertoires in COVID-19. Assay: immunoSEQ multiplex PCR; the TCRdb copy retains only in-frame clones and omits some. The sample includes 410,000 or so clones, 75% to 90% of them seen just once. Source material: peripheral blood. The receptors derive from a woman aged 25 to 39 with active or convalescent COVID-19.

The chain carries TRBV5-4 and TRBJ1-4; D is undetermined. With 0 bases removed from V and 2 bases from J, the gap between germline ends came to 8 bases. The CDR3 loop spans 15 amino acids. Germline V gene lookup returns CDR1 SGHNT and CDR2 YYREEE (reference sequence). The CDR3 sequence is CASSLDTTTNEKLFF. CDR3 DNA: TGTGCCAGCAGCTTGGACACAACCACTAATGAAAAACTGTTTTTT. Complete variable domain (other parts from reference TRBV5-4 and TRBJ1-4): ETGVTQSPTHLIKTRGQQVTLRCSSQSGHNTVSWYQQALGQGPQFIFQYYREEENGRGNFPPRFSGLQFPNYSSELNVNALELDDSALYLCASSLDTTTNEKLFFGSGTQLSVL.

The gene calls are TRBV11-2 and TRBJ2-6, with D perhaps matching TRBD2 (6 bases). This CDR3 contains 13 residues. Germline CDR1 is SGHAT and CDR2 is FQNNGV. V lost 0 bases and J lost 11, with 8 bases in between. The CDR3 region is CASSLDWGDVLTF. CDR3 in DNA: TGTGCCAGCAGCTTAGATTGGGGGGACGTCCTGACTTTC.

J is TRBJ1-3 and V is TRBV4-1; 7 bases align to TRBD1. The CDR3 runs to 14 residues. Germline CDR1 MGHRA, CDR2 YSYEKL. Losses at the gene ends were 1 base for V and 3 bases for J; bases not matched to a gene: 0. CDR3 region: CASSQGQGGNTIYF. The DNA of the CDR3 is TGCGCCAGCAGCCAAGGACAGGGTGGAAACACCATATATTTT.

The rearrangement uses TRBV6-2 or TRBV6-3 and TRBJ2-1, with 8 bases matching TRBD1. This CDR3 comprises 14 residues. The V gene's germline CDR1 is MNHEY and CDR2 SVGEGT. V lost 3 bases, J lost 5 bases, and 3 bases stayed unmatched. The CDR3 DNA reads TGTGCCAGCAGTTATTGGGGACAGGACAATGAGCAGTTCTTC. It translates to CASSYWGQDNEQFF.

The table lists this clone with a few counts. The chain has TRBV4-1 and TRBJ1-4, with unresolved D. The CDR3 is made up of 17 amino acids. V was shortened by 3 bases and J by 4 bases, with 18 bases between the two germline ends. Germline V gene sequence: CDR1 MGHRA, CDR2 YSYEKL. In nucleotides, the CDR3 is TGCGCCAGCAGCCATCCCACTACTGAATCCGATAATGAAAAACTGTTTTTT. Translation gives CASSHPTTESDNEKLFF.

The CDR3 sequence: CASRRLAGESTDTQYF. The CDR3 nucleotides are TGTGCCAGCAGACGCTTAGCGGGGGAGAGCACAGATACGCAGTATTTT. V usage is TRBV28 and J usage is TRBJ2-3; TRBD2 agrees at 9 bases. Per germline, CDR1 MDHEN and CDR2 SYDVKM. The trim removed 6 bases at V and 0 bases at J, leaving 7 bases unmatched. There are 16 residues in the CDR3.

This sequence joins TRBV19 and TRBJ2-7; 8 nucleotides align to TRBD1. This CDR3 has 15 amino acids. Germline trimming cut 1 base from V and 2 bases from J; bases unmatched to any gene: 4. In germline, CDR1 is LNHDA, CDR2 SQIVND (reference sequence). CDR3 nucleotide sequence: TGTGCCAGTAGTATAGCAACAGGGGGTGCCTACGAGCAGTACTTC. This gives the protein CASSIATGGAYEQYF.

The chain has TRBV24-1 and TRBJ2-2; TRBD2 matches at 7 bases. Germline assignment: CDR1 KGHDR and CDR2 SFDVKD. The CDR3 runs to 16 residues. Trimming removed 2 bases from V and 1 base from J; junction bases left unmatched: 3. The CDR3: CATSDSLAENTGELFF. The DNA of the CDR3 is TGTGCCACCAGTGATTCCCTAGCGGAGAACACCGGGGAGCTGTTTTTT.

V and J are TRBV2 and TRBJ1-2, with TRBD1 as a possible D gene (6 bases). CDR1 is SNHLY and CDR2 is FYNNEI in the germline V gene. There are 14 residues in the CDR3. V shed 1 base and J shed 3 bases, with 9 bases lying between them. CDR3 sequence: CASSEGQDDYGYTF. CDR3 in DNA: TGTGCCAGCAGTGAAGGACAGGATGACTATGGCTACACCTTC.

The chain is built from TRBV5-1 and TRBJ2-5, with TRBD2 identical over 9 bases. CDR3 length equals 16 residues. After removal of 4 bases from V and 5 bases from J, the junction contained 12 bases not matched to a gene. Germline V gene sequence: CDR1 SGHRS, CDR2 YFSETQ. The CDR3 DNA follows: TGCGCCAGCAGCGTCTCTAGCGGGGTCAGGGGGGAGACCCAGTACTTC. It translates to CASSVSSGVRGETQYF.

This clone turned up a few times. The J gene is TRBJ1-4, the V gene TRBV5-1; TRBD1 might be the D (5 bases). Trimming shortened V by 3 bases and J by 4 bases, and 13 bases separated the two germline ends. Germline CDR1 reads SGHRS; CDR2 reads YFSETQ. CDR3 length: 15 amino acids. CDR3: CASSSARGVNEKLFF. The CDR3 DNA reads TGCGCCAGCAGCTCTGCGCGGGGCGTTAATGAAAAACTGTTTTTT.

A remark on this clone: One end of the junction varies from germline; a read error may be responsible. The genes are TRBV19 and TRBJ1-5; the D gene is possibly TRBD1 (5 bases). Germline V gene data show CDR1 as LNHDA and CDR2 as SQIVND (reference sequence). CDR3 length equals 15 residues. CDR3 nucleotides: TGTGCCAGTAGTAAAACAGGTGACCCCAATCGGCCCCAGCATTTT. Translating it yields CASSKTGDPNRPQHF.

The rearrangement joins TRBV19 to TRBJ2-1; 8 nucleotides match TRBD2. Germline V gene data show CDR1 as LNHDA and CDR2 as SQIVND (reference sequence). With V trimmed by 0 bases and J by 4 bases, 2 bases remained unmatched. This CDR3 is 15 amino acids long. CDR3 loop: CASSIDAGGYNEQFF. The CDR3 nucleotides are TGTGCCAGTAGTATAGATGCGGGGGGATACAATGAGCAGTTCTTC.

This chain connects TRBV27 to TRBJ2-5, with TRBD1 matching over 7 bases. Germline CDR1 reads MNHEY; CDR2 reads SMNVEV (reference sequence). The CDR3 covers 13 residues. The V gene end was trimmed by 5 bases and the J gene end by 6 bases; junction bases not matched to a gene: 6. This CDR3 reads CASSLTGPKTQYF. In DNA form, the CDR3 reads TGTGCCAGCAGTCTGACAGGGCCAAAGACCCAGTACTTC.

The chain couples TRBV5-1 to TRBJ1-3, with 8 bases aligning to TRBD1. Germline CDR1 and CDR2: SGHRS and YFSETQ. J gave up 2 bases and V 0 bases, and 7 bases lay outside the gene matches. The CDR3 has 17 residues. The CDR3 sequence is CASSLGGMDRAGNTIYF. In DNA form, the CDR3 reads TGCGCCAGCAGCTTGGGAGGAATGGACAGGGCTGGAAACACCATATATTTT.

The gene calls are TRBV10-3 and TRBJ2-2; TRBD2 matches 10 bases. J lost 7 bases, V lost 2 bases, and 10 bases had no gene match. The CDR3 runs to 17 residues. Germline V lookup: CDR1 ENHRY, CDR2 SYGVKD. This CDR3 reads CAISEMSPSGSSGELFF. The CDR3 nucleotides are TGTGCCATCAGTGAGATGTCCCCTAGCGGGAGTAGCGGGGAGCTGTTTTTT.

The V call is TRBV11-2, the J call TRBJ1-4; no definite D call. Germline assignment: CDR1 SGHAT and CDR2 FQNNGV. CDR3 length equals 16 residues. The germline V and J ends were trimmed by 3 bases and 7 bases, with 18 bases remaining between them. DNA for the CDR3: TGTGCCAGCAGCTTGAGTTTCCTGGAAGGGAGTGAAAAACTGTTTTTT. Translation gives CASSLSFLEGSEKLFF. The full variable domain, its missing parts supplied by reference TRBV11-2 and TRBJ1-4, is EAGVAQSPRYKIIEKRQSVAFWCNPISGHATLYWYQQILGQGPKLLIQFQNNGVVDDSQLPKDRFSAERLKGVDSTLKIQPAKLEDSAVYLCASSLSFLEGSEKLFFGSGTQLSVL.

This clone was picked up a small number of times. V and J are TRBV6-5 and TRBJ1-2; D is unclear. Trimming took off 5 bases at V and 8 bases at J, with 9 bases between the two ends. The germline CDR1 and CDR2 sequences are MNHEY and SVGAGI. This CDR3 comprises 11 residues. CDR3 region: CASSTPGGYTF. The CDR3 DNA reads as TGTGCCAGCAGTACCCCGGGGGGCTACACCTTC.

V usage is TRBV15 and J usage is TRBJ2-5, with 8 bases aligning to TRBD1. CDR1 and CDR2 (germline): LNHNV, YYDKDF (reference sequence). The CDR3 runs to 15 residues. J lost 7 bases, V lost 4 bases, and 11 bases had no gene match. CDR3 amino acids: CATSKGGTGSRTQYF. DNA of the CDR3: TGTGCCACCAGCAAAGGGGGGACAGGATCTCGGACCCAGTACTTC.

The V call is TRBV2, the J call TRBJ1-1, with 8 bases aligning to TRBD1. V shed 5 bases, J shed 7 bases, and the junction held 3 bases outside the gene matches. CDR1 and CDR2 (germline): SNHLY, FYNNEI. This CDR3 contains 12 residues. DNA for the CDR3: TGTGCCAGCAGTCTCGGGACAGGTGAAGCTTTCTTT. Translated: CASSLGTGEAFF.

The chain combines TRBV28 with TRBJ2-5; no clear D gene. The V gene lost 6 bases and the J gene lost 5 bases, with 19 bases spanning the gap. This CDR3 is 15 amino acids long. Germline V lookup: CDR1 MDHEN, CDR2 SYDVKM. The CDR3: CASSQAPRPGETQYF. CDR3 DNA: TGTGCCAGCAGCCAAGCGCCCCGTCCTGGCGAGACCCAGTACTTC.

This chain links TRBV19 with TRBJ2-3; TRBD2 agrees at 8 bases. The germline V gene encodes CDR1 LNHDA and CDR2 SQIVND (reference sequence). Trimming at V came to 5 bases and at J to 6 bases, leaving 7 bases not matched to a gene. The CDR3 loop spans 14 amino acids. In DNA form, the CDR3 reads TGTGCCAGTAGTCTAAGCGGGAGCTCCGATACGCAGTATTTT. This gives the protein CASSLSGSSDTQYF. The whole variable domain, filled in from reference TRBV19 and TRBJ2-3, reads DGGITQSPKYLFRKEGQNVTLSCEQNLNHDAMYWYRQDPGQGLRLIYYSQIVNDFQKGDIAEGYSVSREKKESFPLTVTSAQKNPTAFYLCASSLSGSSDTQYFGPGTRLTVL.

The chain combines TRBV5-8 with TRBJ1-1, with D possibly matching TRBD1 (6 bases). V was shortened by 3 bases and J by 11 bases, with 17 bases between the two germline ends. Germline V gene data show CDR1 as SGHTS and CDR2 as YDEGEE. This CDR3 contains 13 residues. CDR3 sequence: CASSSRTLRGAFF. In DNA, the CDR3 is TGTGCCAGCAGCTCGAGGACGCTCAGGGGTGCTTTCTTT. The full variable domain, with the rest looked up from reference TRBV5-8 and TRBJ1-1, is EAGVTQSPTHLIKTRGQQATLRCSPISGHTSVYWYQQALGLGLQFLLWYDEGEERNRGNFPPRFSGRQFPNYSSELNVNALELEDSALYLCASSSRTLRGAFFGQGTRLTVV.

J is TRBJ1-1 and V is TRBV5-4, with TRBD1 matching 8 bases. The CDR3 runs 16 residues. V dropped 1 base and J dropped 0; count of bases not matched to a gene: 5. The germline V gene encodes CDR1 SGHNT and CDR2 YYREEE (reference sequence). CDR3 sequence: CASSLPGQGLNTEAFF. The CDR3 nucleotides read TGTGCCAGCAGCTTGCCCGGACAGGGATTGAACACTGAAGCTTTCTTT.

The chain is built from TRBV7-9 and TRBJ1-2; D not resolved. Germline V gene data show CDR1 as SEHNR and CDR2 as FQNEAQ (reference sequence). V was trimmed by 4 bases and J by 5 bases, leaving 17 bases between them. This CDR3 comprises 15 residues. CDR3 coding DNA: TGTGCCAGCAGCTCTGGCGATTTGGAGTCTTATGGCTACACCTTC. Residues: CASSSGDLESYGYTF.

The gene calls are TRBV4-1 and TRBJ1-1; possibly TRBD1 for D (5 bases). The CDR3 totals 17 residues. V lost 1 base and J lost 0, with 15 bases in between. CDR1 and CDR2 (germline): MGHRA, YSYEKL. CDR3 nucleotides: TGCGCCAGCAGCCAAGTTATGAAGGGGCCAATGAACACTGAAGCTTTCTTT. Protein sequence: CASSQVMKGPMNTEAFF.

V gene TRBV3-1 (or the pseudogene TRBV3-2) combines with J gene TRBJ2-1; 7 positions match TRBD2. V trimming: 1 base; J trimming: 6 bases; junction bases outside the gene matches: 3. Germline lookup yields CDR1 LGHDT and CDR2 YNNKEL (reference sequence). The CDR3 totals 14 residues. The CDR3 coding sequence is TGTGCCAGCAGCCAAGCCGGGACTATCAATGAGCAGTTCTTC. Its protein product is CASSQAGTINEQFF.

The rearrangement joins TRBV9 to TRBJ1-2; 7 bases fit TRBD1. Trimming took 0 bases from V and 7 from J; bases not matched to a gene: 15. This CDR3 contains 17 residues. Germline-derived CDR1 and CDR2 are SGDLS and YYNGEE. The CDR3 loop is CASSVGGTGQLLAGYTF. The CDR3 coding sequence is TGTGCCAGCAGCGTAGGGGGAACGGGACAGTTGCTTGCTGGCTACACCTTC.

In its sample, this clone was seen a few times. The chain couples TRBV30 to TRBJ1-1, with 7 nucleotides matching TRBD1. Unmatched junction bases numbered 5, after V lost 3 bases and J lost 4 bases. From germline, CDR1 is GTSNPN and CDR2 SVGIG (reference sequence). The CDR3 runs to 13 residues. The CDR3 DNA follows: TGTGCCTGGAGCGTACAGGGGTTCACTGAAGCTTTCTTT. Residues: CAWSVQGFTEAFF.

Written as DNA, the CDR3 is TGCGCCAGCAGCCTAGGGAGCGGGAGGGCCGCTGACGAGCAGTACTTC. Translating gives CASSLGSGRAADEQYF. The chain combines TRBV4-1 with TRBJ2-7; 10 positions agree with TRBD2. Germline V gives CDR1 MGHRA, CDR2 YSYEKL. V trimming: 4 bases; J trimming: 5 bases; junction bases outside the gene matches: 11. The CDR3 sequence is 16 residues long.

This chain uses TRBV4-1 with TRBJ2-3; 11 positions match TRBD2. Trimming at V came to 1 base and at J to 6 bases, leaving 9 bases not matched to a gene. The CDR3 contains 17 residues. The germline gives CDR1 MGHRA, CDR2 YSYEKL. The CDR3 here is CASSQGVAGGFQDTQYF. The CDR3 DNA reads TGCGCCAGCAGCCAAGGGGTAGCGGGGGGGTTCCAGGATACGCAGTATTTT.